Below are 18 T cell receptor beta chains sequenced from a single sample in a study of T cells after yellow fever vaccination. TCRdb reprocessed the 5' RACE reads via MiXCR and lists one record per CDR3 protein. This sample carries some 250,000 distinct CDR3 sequences, 3.6% of them seen once, and the ten largest clones take around 19%. The material was PBMCs, obtained 15 days after the yellow fever booster vaccination. These receptors all come from a man aged 18 to 29 who received the YFV17D yellow fever vaccine.

This clonotype was counted at least ten times. J is TRBJ1-3 and V is TRBV5-1, with unresolved D. This CDR3 contains 15 residues. Trimming took 0 bases from V and 0 from J, leaving 7 bases between them. CDR1 and CDR2 from the germline V gene are SGHRS and YFSETQ. DNA for the CDR3: TGCGCCAGCAGCTTGGCCGGCGTCTCTGGAAACACCATATATTTT. It translates to CASSLAGVSGNTIYF.

This clonotype was recorded many times. The gene calls are TRBV29-1 and TRBJ2-7, with TRBD1 matching 7 bases. The CDR3 has 12 amino acids. Per germline, CDR1 SQVTM and CDR2 ANQGSEA. Losses at the gene ends were 4 bases for V and 5 bases for J; bases not matched to a gene: 5. CDR3 bases: TGCAGCGTTGTGGGACAGCGAGACGAGCAGTACTTC. It specifies CSVVGQRDEQYF.

This clonotype appeared many times. The rearrangement uses TRBV5-1 and TRBJ2-1; no definite D call. The CDR3 has 15 amino acids. Germline V gene data show CDR1 as SGHRS and CDR2 as YFSETQ. Trimming stripped 0 bases from V and 1 base from J, with 8 bases between. CDR3 loop: CASSLVTVSYNEQFF. CDR3 DNA sequence: TGCGCCAGCAGCTTGGTGACGGTATCCTACAATGAGCAGTTCTTC.

There are many counts of this clonotype. The chain carries TRBV12-3 or TRBV12-4 and TRBJ1-1; the D gene is possibly TRBD1 (5 bases). There are 16 residues in the CDR3. V lost 2 bases and J 0 bases, leaving 13 bases between the germline ends. CDR3 sequence (DNA): TGTGCCAGCAGTTTAACCCAGGGTCTCATGAACACTGAAGCTTTCTTT. Its translation: CASSLTQGLMNTEAFF.

This clonotype was seen at least ten times. The CDR3 loop reads CASGTSPNNEQFF. CDR3 DNA: TGTGCCAGCGGAACGTCACCGAACAATGAGCAGTTCTTC. This chain uses TRBV7-2 with TRBJ2-1; D gene ambiguous. Germline assignment: CDR1 SGHTA and CDR2 FQGNSA. CDR3 length: 13 amino acids. Trimming shortened V by 8 bases and J by 5 bases, and 13 bases separated the two germline ends.

This clonotype was detected many times. The genes are TRBV5-4 and TRBJ1-1; possible D gene TRBD1, 6 bases. Germline V lookup: CDR1 SGHNT, CDR2 YYREEE (reference sequence). V lost 1 base to trimming and J lost 4 bases, with 11 bases between them. CDR3 length equals 14 residues. The CDR3 here is CASSLLGAGTEAFF. DNA for the CDR3: TGTGCCAGCAGCTTGTTGGGGGCGGGCACTGAAGCTTTCTTT.

This clonotype was recorded many times. This chain links TRBV6-2 or TRBV6-3 with TRBJ1-1; no firm D call. The CDR3 spans 10 residues. CDR1 and CDR2 from the germline V gene are MNHEY and SVGEGT. V gave up 5 bases and J gave up 3 bases, with 1 base separating them. The CDR3 nucleotides are TGTGCCAGCAGTGACACTGAAGCTTTCTTT. It yields the protein CASSDTEAFF.

This clonotype was seen many times. V and J are TRBV11-2 and TRBJ1-1; D not resolved. The CDR3 length is 17 residues. Per the germline V gene, CDR1 is SGHAT and CDR2 is FQNNGV. V was clipped by 6 bases and J by 6 bases, with 26 bases between them. The CDR3 coding sequence is TGTGCCAGCAGTTCCTCCGGGCCCAGAAGCGGAAGCCCTGAAGCTTTCTTT. Translating gives CASSSSGPRSGSPEAFF.

The table lists this clonotype with many counts. The V gene is TRBV2, the J gene TRBJ1-5, with D tentatively TRBD1 (5 bases). The ends were cut back, 4 bases at V and 5 bases at J, with 12 bases in the middle. Looked up from germline, CDR1 is SNHLY and CDR2 is FYNNEI. This CDR3 comprises 14 residues. The CDR3 bases are TGTGCCAGCAGTGCTACAGGAAATGATCAGCCCCAGCATTTT. Encoded protein: CASSATGNDQPQHF. Full variable domain (remainder filled in from reference TRBV2 and TRBJ1-5): EPEVTQTPSHQVTQMGQEVILRCVPISNHLYFYWYRQILGQKVEFLVSFYNNEISEKSEIFDDQFSVERPDGSNFTLKIRSTKLEDSAMYFCASSATGNDQPQHFGDGTRLSIL.

In this sample, this clonotype turned up many times. J is TRBJ1-2 and V is TRBV7-9; no clear D. Germline-derived CDR1 and CDR2 are SEHNR and FQNEAQ (reference sequence). This CDR3 comprises 13 residues. V lost 2 bases and J lost 4, with 8 bases in between. The CDR3 protein is CASSLPGLYGYTF. The CDR3 DNA reads as TGTGCCAGCAGCTTACCAGGCCTCTATGGCTACACCTTC.

This clonotype was seen at least ten times. The CDR3 coding sequence is TGCAGCGTTGTACTGGGGACAGGGAATTTCAATGAGCAGTTCTTC. This encodes CSVVLGTGNFNEQFF. This rearrangement joins TRBV29-1 to TRBJ2-1; 9 bases map to TRBD1. V lost 4 bases, J lost 6 bases, and 10 bases stayed unmatched. The germline CDR1 and CDR2 sequences are SQVTM and ANQGSEA. This CDR3 comprises 15 residues.

This clonotype has ten or more counts. The chain links TRBV5-1 to TRBJ2-5; 7 positions match TRBD1. Unmatched junction bases numbered 8, after V lost 7 bases and J lost 5 bases. The length of the CDR3 is 13 residues. Germline CDR1 is SGHRS and CDR2 is YFSETQ. The CDR3, as DNA: TGCGCCAGCCGCTACACAGGGGTGGAGACCCAGTACTTC. Translation: CASRYTGVETQYF.

This clonotype was observed many times. It is unclear where the CDR3 begins or ends on the DNA, so no DNA is shown, and the CDR3 is as TCRdb lists it. The V and J genes are TRBV7-6 and TRBJ2-1; TRBD1 reflects the table's D call only, with no check against the DNA. Per germline, CDR1 SGHVS and CDR2 FNYEAQ. The CDR3 contains 14 residues when both ends are counted. The CDR3 spells CASSLVAPGNEQFF.

This clonotype was seen repeatedly, ten times or more. The chain has TRBV15 and TRBJ2-1, with a tentative D call TRBD2 (5 bases). V was shortened by 5 bases and J by 10 bases, with 21 bases between the two germline ends. The CDR3 has 15 residues. CDR1 and CDR2 from the germline V gene are LNHNV and YYDKDF (reference sequence). Here the CDR3 DNA reads TGTGCCACCAGCGAAGGCGACGGGGTTTTTAGAGAGCAGTTCTTC. Its translation is CATSEGDGVFREQFF.

This clonotype has at least ten counts. V is TRBV28 and J is TRBJ1-5, with D maybe TRBD1 (5 bases). Germline CDR1 and CDR2: MDHEN and SYDVKM. The CDR3 is 16 residues long. The V end was cut by 8 bases, the J end by 7 bases, with 24 bases between. The CDR3 sequence is CASVGPGAVTGQPQHF. The CDR3 DNA reads TGTGCCAGCGTAGGGCCCGGGGCGGTTACGGGGCAGCCCCAGCATTTT.

The table lists this clonotype with many counts. The chain links TRBV5-1 to TRBJ1-1; D is uncertain. CDR3 length equals 14 residues. The germline CDR1 and CDR2 sequences are SGHRS and YFSETQ. V was pared by 2 bases and J by 0 bases, with 8 bases between. CDR3 DNA sequence: TGCGCCAGCAGCTTAGAGGACCTGAACACTGAAGCTTTCTTT. Translation gives CASSLEDLNTEAFF. The full variable domain, rest sourced from reference TRBV5-1 and TRBJ1-1, is KAGVTQTPRYLIKTRGQQVTLSCSPISGHRSVSWYQQTPGQGLQFLFEYFSETQRNKGNFPGRFSGRQFSNSRSEMNVSTLELGDSALYLCASSLEDLNTEAFFGQGTRLTVV.

This clonotype was found many times. The chain recombines TRBV10-3 with TRBJ2-6; 7 nucleotides align to TRBD1. The V gene's germline CDR1 is ENHRY and CDR2 SYGVKD. CDR3 length: 14 residues. V dropped 10 bases and J dropped 2; count of bases not matched to a gene: 5. CDR3 coding DNA: TGTGCCACACGAGACAGGGCTGGGGCCAACGTCCTGACTTTC. This codes for CATRDRAGANVLTF.

At least ten counts were recorded for this clonotype. The chain uses TRBV7-8 and TRBJ2-4; 12 bases agree with TRBD1. CDR1 is SGHVS, CDR2 FQNEAQ, per germline. CDR3 length: 18 residues. Trimming removed 5 bases from V and 3 bases from J; junction bases left unmatched: 11. Written as DNA, the CDR3 is TGTGCCAGCAGCCCGCCGGGACAGGGGGCTTTGGTCAAAAACATTCAGTACTTC. Translated, it gives CASSPPGQGALVKNIQYF.